The 23 T cell receptor beta chains reported below all come from one sample, sequenced in a study of blood T cells in healthy people across ages. A second roughly 6 to 11 cycle PCR used barcoded and J-beta primers. TCRdb called the 5' RACE reads again in MiXCR, with one record for every CDR3 protein. The data hold 700,000 or so distinct CDR3 sequences, with 40% to 45% observed a single time. Source material: blood. Receptor source: a man older than 75 in good health.

This chain uses TRBV6-2 or TRBV6-3 with TRBJ1-1; D is unresolved. The V gene's germline CDR1 is MNHEY and CDR2 SVGEGT. The CDR3 is made up of 12 amino acids. Trimming removed 6 bases from V and 5 bases from J, with 10 bases in between. The CDR3 DNA reads as TGTGCCAGCAGCCTAGACTGGACTGAAGCTTTCTTT. Translating gives CASSLDWTEAFF.

This clonotype has more than one count but fewer than ten. The V gene is TRBV6-1, the J gene TRBJ2-3, with a possible D match to TRBD1 (5 bases). CDR1 MNHNS and CDR2 SASEGT come from the germline V gene. CDR3 length: 13 residues. Trimming left V 7 bases short and J 2 bases short, with 10 bases between. CDR3 coding DNA: TGTGCCAGCATCGACAGAAACACAGATACGCAGTATTTT. It codes for CASIDRNTDTQYF.

The chain couples TRBV4-2 to TRBJ2-5; 14 nucleotides line up with TRBD2. The CDR3 is 19 amino acids. Germline V gene sequence: CDR1 LGHNA, CDR2 YNFKEQ. V was pared by 3 bases and J by 1 base, with 10 bases of the junction left unmatched. DNA for the CDR3: TGTGCCAGCAGCCAGGGACTAGCGGGAGCCCTTTCCCTCCAAGAGACCCAGTACTTC. Translation: CASSQGLAGALSLQETQYF.

The chain uses TRBV28 and TRBJ2-4; D is uncertain. The J call could be wrong; TRBJ2-7 is a better fit for the DNA end. There are 13 residues in the CDR3. Germline values: CDR1 MDHEN, CDR2 SYDVKM. CDR3 amino acids: CASSGLLQYEQYF. The DNA for the CDR3 is TGTGCCAGCAGTGGGCTTCTACAATACGAGCAGTACTTC.

The chain links TRBV30 to TRBJ1-2; D unclear. Trimming took 0 bases from V and 4 from J, leaving 9 bases between them. Germline CDR1 is GTSNPN and CDR2 is SVGIG (reference sequence). The CDR3 consists of 13 residues. In DNA form, the CDR3 reads TGTGCCTGGAGTGTGCCCCCGAGCTATGGCTACACCTTC. It encodes CAWSVPPSYGYTF.

In this sample, this clonotype turned up a few times. The J gene is TRBJ2-7, the V gene TRBV5-6, with 7 nucleotides matching TRBD1. The length of the CDR3 is 14 residues. V lost 4 bases to trimming and J lost 6 bases; unmatched junction nucleotides: 10. Germline assignment: CDR1 SGHDT and CDR2 YYEEEE. CDR3 DNA sequence: TGTGCCAGCAGCCAACAGACAGGGTCGGGCGAGCAGTACTTC. It translates to CASSQQTGSGEQYF.

This clonotype was detected only a few times. This sequence joins TRBV29-1 and TRBJ1-1; D is undetermined. This CDR3 has 13 residues. V lost 5 bases to trimming and J lost 1 base, with 11 bases between them. Germline CDR1 SQVTM, CDR2 ANQGSEA. This CDR3 reads CSVRSLANTEAFF. The CDR3 coding sequence is TGCAGCGTTAGGAGTTTGGCGAACACTGAAGCTTTCTTT.

The chain links TRBV6-4 to TRBJ2-1; D possibly corresponds to TRBD2 (7 bases). CDR3 length: 15 amino acids. CDR1 is MRHNA and CDR2 is SNTAGT in the germline V gene. Trimming stripped 4 bases from V and 7 bases from J, with 17 bases between. The CDR3 DNA reads as TGTGCCAGCAGTGTTCGGTGGGGGGGCACTAATGAGCAGTTCTTC. Its protein is CASSVRWGGTNEQFF.

The chain uses TRBV20-1 and TRBJ1-1, with a weak D call TRBD1 (5 bases). V dropped 0 bases and J dropped 3 bases, with 17 bases sitting between them. Per the germline V gene, CDR1 is DFQATT and CDR2 is SNEGSKA (reference sequence). The CDR3 sequence is 16 residues long. CDR3 amino acids: CSARDSFGQGDTEAFF. The CDR3 region has the DNA TGCAGTGCTAGAGATAGTTTTGGGCAGGGAGACACTGAAGCTTTCTTT.

The gene calls are TRBV5-1 and TRBJ2-3, with D uncertain. Germline-derived CDR1 and CDR2 are SGHRS and YFSETQ. The CDR3 consists of 16 residues. Trimming stripped 3 bases from V and 1 base from J, with 15 bases between. CDR3 in DNA: TGCGCCAGCAGCTGGAACCAAGTGACTGGCACAGATACGCAGTATTTT. Protein sequence: CASSWNQVTGTDTQYF.

The J gene is TRBJ1-5, the V gene TRBV7-2; 7 nucleotides line up with TRBD1. Trimming removed 4 bases from V and 6 bases from J; junction bases left unmatched: 6. CDR3 length equals 14 residues. Germline lookup yields CDR1 SGHTA and CDR2 FQGNSA. DNA for the CDR3: TGTGCCAGCAGCTCCAACAGGGGAGGTCAGCCCCAGCATTTT. Translating it yields CASSSNRGGQPQHF. The variable domain in full, with the rest retrieved from reference TRBV7-2 and TRBJ1-5, is GAGVSQSPSNKVTEKGKDVELRCDPISGHTALYWYRQSLGQGLEFLIYFQGNSAPDKSGLPSDRFSAERTGGSVSTLTIQRTQQEDSAVYLCASSSNRGGQPQHFGDGTRLSIL.

About this clonotype: The germline gene is not matched at one end of the junction; a read error may be the cause. The V call is TRBV6-2 or TRBV6-3, the J call TRBJ2-1; 15 bases are shared with TRBD2. The germline gives CDR1 MNHEY, CDR2 SVGEGT. The CDR3 sequence is 15 residues long. The CDR3 loop reads CTSSYSRGLAGGLFF. Written as DNA, the CDR3 is TGTACCAGCAGTTACTCACGGGGACTAGCGGGGGGCCTGTTCTTC.

V gene TRBV29-1 combines with J gene TRBJ1-2, with a weak D call TRBD1 (6 bases). V was clipped by 7 bases and J by 4 bases, with 13 bases between them. The CDR3 totals 12 residues. CDR1 is SQVTM and CDR2 is ANQGSEA in the germline V gene. The CDR3 sequence is CSGLDSSYGYTF. For the CDR3, the DNA is TGCAGCGGCTTGGACAGTTCCTATGGCTACACCTTC.

The V gene is TRBV9, the J gene TRBJ1-6, with D hard to call. The CDR3 is 16 residues long. The V gene lost 3 bases and the J gene lost 5 bases, with 15 bases spanning the gap. CDR1 SGDLS and CDR2 YYNGEE come from the germline V gene. DNA for the CDR3: TGTGCCAGCAGCGAGCCCTTGGGTGGGGATAATTCACCCCTCCACTTT. Its protein is CASSEPLGGDNSPLHF.

Remarks on this clonotype: Sequence at one end of the junction differs from germline and may be a read error. The V and J genes are TRBV6-1 and TRBJ1-5; 9 bases align to TRBD1. CDR1 and CDR2 (germline): MNHNS, SASEGT. The CDR3 is 14 residues long. CDR3 loop: CANSETGGWQPQHF. CDR3 sequence (DNA): TGTGCCAACAGTGAGACAGGGGGGTGGCAGCCCCAGCATTTT.

This clonotype was found a few times. The chain has TRBV20-1 and TRBJ2-1; 8 nucleotides line up with TRBD2. The germline V gene has CDR1 DFQATT and CDR2 SNEGSKA (reference sequence). The CDR3 totals 17 residues. Trimming cost V 1 base and J 10 bases; bases outside gene matches: 18. CDR3 DNA sequence: TGCAGTGCTAGAGGGCCAATAAGACGAGCGGGAGTAGAGGAGCAGTTCTTC. This translates into CSARGPIRRAGVEEQFF.

The rearrangement joins TRBV7-9 to TRBJ2-3; D not resolved. V gave up 1 base and J gave up 0 bases, with 8 bases separating them. CDR3 length equals 15 residues. The germline V gene encodes CDR1 SEHNR and CDR2 FQNEAQ (reference sequence). Here the CDR3 DNA reads TGTGCCAGCAGCTTAGTAGGGTACAGCACAGATACGCAGTATTTT. It is translated as CASSLVGYSTDTQYF.

The rearrangement joins TRBV29-1 to TRBJ1-1, with D tentatively TRBD1 (5 bases). Trimming left V 6 bases short and J 5 bases short, with 10 bases between. The CDR3 has 11 amino acids. CDR1 is SQVTM and CDR2 is ANQGSEA in the germline V gene. The CDR3 DNA is TGCAGCGTGGGGGAGACGACTGAAGCTTTCTTT. It encodes CSVGETTEAFF.

V gene TRBV7-3 combines with J gene TRBJ1-5, with 7 positions matching TRBD1. With 8 bases clipped from V and 0 bases from J, the junction kept 7 bases outside the gene matches. Germline V gene lookup returns CDR1 SGHTA and CDR2 FQGTGA. The CDR3 consists of 15 residues. The CDR3 bases are TGTGCCAGCGAAGGGGGCGAACATAGCAATCAGCCCCAGCATTTT. It translates to CASEGGEHSNQPQHF.

About this clonotype: A clone one base away is much larger, so this may be a read error. The rearrangement uses TRBV19 and TRBJ2-1, with D hard to call. The CDR3 runs 14 residues. Per germline, CDR1 LNHDA and CDR2 SQIVND (reference sequence). The V end lost 8 bases, the J end lost 4 bases, and 15 bases lay between the germline ends. In DNA form, the CDR3 reads TGTGCCAGTGCAAGGAGTAAGAGGTACAATGAGCAGTTCTTC. This codes for CASARSKRYNEQFF. The full variable domain, completed using reference TRBV19 and TRBJ2-1, is DGGITQSPKYLFRKEGQNVTLSCEQNLNHDAMYWYRQDPGQGLRLIYYSQIVNDFQKGDIAEGYSVSREKKESFPLTVTSAQKNPTAFYLCASARSKRYNEQFFGPGTRLTVL.

Only a few counts were recorded for this clonotype. The rearrangement uses TRBV20-1 and TRBJ2-7, with TRBD1 matching over 10 bases. Germline V gives CDR1 DFQATT, CDR2 SNEGSKA (reference sequence). The CDR3 has 14 residues. The V segment lost 4 bases and the J segment 3 bases; nucleotides outside the gene matches: 6. CDR3 loop: CSANRDRGVYEQYF. Written as DNA, the CDR3 is TGCAGTGCTAACCGGGACAGGGGTGTCTACGAGCAGTACTTC.

This clonotype was observed a few times. The chain employs TRBV28 and TRBJ2-5; tentative D call: TRBD2 (6 bases). CDR1 and CDR2 from the germline V gene are MDHEN and SYDVKM. Deletions cut 8 bases from V and 3 bases from J, with 16 bases between. This CDR3 is built from 14 residues. The CDR3 loop is CASVRRRVEETQYF. The CDR3, as DNA: TGTGCCAGCGTACGTAGGAGGGTTGAAGAGACCCAGTACTTC.

The chain is built from TRBV20-1 and TRBJ2-7; TRBD1 matches 7 bases. V lost 3 bases and J lost 2; bases outside the gene matches: 10. Germline V gene data show CDR1 as DFQATT and CDR2 as SNEGSKA (reference sequence). The CDR3 consists of 15 residues. The CDR3 reads CSARGPTGTPYEQYF. CDR3 bases: TGCAGTGCTAGGGGACCGACAGGGACCCCCTACGAGCAGTACTTC.